The 22 T cell receptor beta chains presented below share a single source sample, sequenced in a study of human versus mouse CDR3 diversity and MHC coevolution. TCRdb keeps only in-frame clones here, not all; method: immunoSEQ multiplex PCR. The sample has about 60,000 clones, about 93% seen once. Material: naive CD4+ T cells from blood. Subset described: CD45RO-negative CD62L-positive naive CD4 T cells. The receptors derive from a person aged 55 to 70 in good health.

The rearrangement uses TRBV7-3 and TRBJ2-1; D is uncertain. Germline values: CDR1 SGHTA, CDR2 FQGTGA. The CDR3 extends over 14 amino acids. Trimming stripped 1 base from V and 7 bases from J, with 11 bases between. CDR3 DNA: TGTGCCAGCAGCTTAAGGCCTGGCCGAAATGAGCAGTTCTTC. This translates into CASSLRPGRNEQFF.

V and J are TRBV30 and TRBJ2-7; 10 nucleotides line up with TRBD2. This CDR3 has 16 amino acids. The germline CDR1 and CDR2 sequences are GTSNPN and SVGIG (reference sequence). The ends lost 2 bases at V and 1 base at J; junction bases unmatched: 8. The chain's CDR3 is CAWSLWGTSVSYEQYF. The CDR3 DNA follows: TGTGCCTGGAGTTTGTGGGGGACTAGCGTTTCCTACGAGCAGTACTTC.

The rearrangement joins TRBV5-6 to TRBJ1-2; a possible D gene is TRBD1 (6 bases). The CDR3 contains 14 residues. V lost 7 bases and J 3 bases, leaving 16 bases between the germline ends. The germline V gene has CDR1 SGHDT and CDR2 YYEEEE. The CDR3 DNA reads TGTGCCAGCTCGGACAGTACAATCTACTATGGCTACACCTTC. Its protein product is CASSDSTIYYGYTF.

The CDR3 is CASRTGGDTEAFF. DNA for the CDR3: TGTGCCAGCAGAACAGGGGGGGACACTGAAGCTTTCTTT. This chain uses TRBV2 with TRBJ1-1, with TRBD1 identical over 8 bases. Germline lookup yields CDR1 SNHLY and CDR2 FYNNEI. The CDR3 is 13 residues long. The V gene end was trimmed by 6 bases and the J gene end by 3 bases; junction bases not matched to a gene: 3.

The chain employs TRBV19 and TRBJ1-5; 10 positions match TRBD1. This CDR3 is built from 20 residues. Germline trimming cut 3 bases from V and 1 base from J; bases unmatched to any gene: 15. Per the germline V gene, CDR1 is LNHDA and CDR2 is SQIVND (reference sequence). The CDR3 is CASSIPDRGLAIGSNQPQHF. Here the CDR3 DNA reads TGTGCCAGTAGTATTCCCGACAGGGGGCTCGCTATAGGAAGCAATCAGCCCCAGCATTTT.

The chain couples TRBV27 to TRBJ2-1, with no clear D. The germline V gene has CDR1 MNHEY and CDR2 SMNVEV (reference sequence). CDR3 length: 14 residues. V shed 3 bases and J shed 9 bases, with 15 bases lying between them. CDR3 nucleotide sequence: TGTGCCAGCAGTTTCGCCATCTATGAGCCTGAGCAGTTCTTC. This translates into CASSFAIYEPEQFF.

This chain connects TRBV25-1 to TRBJ2-7; 8 bases align to TRBD2. This CDR3 comprises 17 residues. In germline, CDR1 is MGHDK, CDR2 SYGVNS. V shed 3 bases, J shed 5 bases, and the junction held 15 bases outside the gene matches. The CDR3 bases are TGTGCCAGCAGTGATGCTAATAGCGGGAAAGATTCCGACGAGCAGTACTTC. Protein: CASSDANSGKDSDEQYF.

The rearrangement links TRBV19 to TRBJ1-5, with 10 bases lining up with TRBD1. The length of the CDR3 is 16 residues. With V trimmed by 5 bases and J by 6 bases, 10 bases remained unmatched. CDR1 is LNHDA and CDR2 is SQIVND in the germline V gene (reference sequence). This chain's CDR3 is CASSPQDRGKGQPQHF. In DNA form, the CDR3 reads TGTGCCAGTAGTCCCCAGGACAGGGGGAAAGGTCAGCCCCAGCATTTT.

V and J are TRBV5-1 and TRBJ2-3, with 10 positions matching TRBD1. CDR1 is SGHRS, CDR2 YFSETQ, per germline. The CDR3 is 14 amino acids. The ends lost 9 bases at V and 1 base at J; junction bases unmatched: 5. CDR3 DNA: TGCGCCACCCAAGGGACAGGGGGCACAGATACGCAGTATTTT. It codes for CATQGTGGTDTQYF.

This chain uses TRBV5-4 with TRBJ1-1; 7 nucleotides match TRBD1. The CDR3 spans 16 residues. V was pared by 3 bases and J by 1 base, with 9 bases of the junction left unmatched. Germline V gives CDR1 SGHNT, CDR2 YYREEE (reference sequence). The CDR3, as DNA: TGTGCCAGCAGCTCCACCACAGGGGATGGGAACACTGAAGCTTTCTTT. As protein: CASSSTTGDGNTEAFF.

The chain joins TRBV6-1 to TRBJ1-5; 8 bases align to TRBD1. With V trimmed by 8 bases and J by 4 bases, 7 bases remained unmatched. The CDR3 length is 14 residues. Looked up from germline, CDR1 is MNHNS and CDR2 is SASEGT. The CDR3: CASEPRTGNQPQHF. In DNA form, the CDR3 reads TGTGCCAGCGAACCCCGGACAGGGAATCAGCCCCAGCATTTT.

The chain uses TRBV7-2 and TRBJ2-7; D possibly corresponds to TRBD1 (6 bases). Trimming took off 7 bases at V and 4 bases at J, with 17 bases between the two ends. Germline V CDR1 and CDR2: SGHTA, FQGNSA. The CDR3 consists of 14 residues. CDR3 amino acids: CASTFKGVAYEQYF. CDR3 in DNA: TGTGCCAGCACCTTCAAGGGGGTAGCGTACGAGCAGTACTTC. Full variable domain (missing parts from reference TRBV7-2 and TRBJ2-7): GAGVSQSPSNKVTEKGKDVELRCDPISGHTALYWYRQSLGQGLEFLIYFQGNSAPDKSGLPSDRFSAERTGGSVSTLTIQRTQQEDSAVYLCASTFKGVAYEQYFGPGTRLTVT.

This chain connects TRBV30 to TRBJ1-2; D may be TRBD1 (5 bases). CDR1 is GTSNPN, CDR2 SVGIG, per germline (reference sequence). V was trimmed by 4 bases and J by 8 bases, leaving 14 bases between them. There are 12 residues in the CDR3. The CDR3 region is CAWTSTVGGYTF. The CDR3 coding sequence is TGTGCCTGGACCTCGACAGTGGGAGGCTACACCTTC. The full variable domain, in which reference TRBV30 and TRBJ1-2 provide the parts outside the CDR3, is SQTIHQWPATLVQPVGSPLSLECTVEGTSNPNLYWYRQAAGRGLQLLFYSVGIGQISSEVPQNLSASRPQDRQFILSSKKLLLSDSGFYLCAWTSTVGGYTFGSGTRLTVV.

This chain connects TRBV11-3 to TRBJ2-7; D is ambiguous. Trimming took 4 bases from V and 2 from J, leaving 9 bases between them. The CDR3 covers 13 residues. Germline-derived CDR1 and CDR2 are SGHNT and YENEEA. CDR3 in DNA: TGTGCCAGCAGCTCTCAGATTACCTACGAGCAGTACTTC. Translated, it gives CASSSQITYEQYF.

The chain employs TRBV19 and TRBJ2-1, with 8 bases matching TRBD1. V dropped 5 bases and J dropped 10; count of bases not matched to a gene: 10. Germline V CDR1 and CDR2: LNHDA, SQIVND (reference sequence). The CDR3 runs 14 residues. The CDR3 region is CASSPQTGVGEQFF. CDR3 DNA: TGTGCCAGTAGTCCCCAGACAGGGGTTGGCGAGCAGTTCTTC.

The chain carries TRBV4-1 and TRBJ2-7; TRBD2 agrees at 8 bases. V dropped 1 base and J dropped 4; count of bases not matched to a gene: 6. In germline, CDR1 is MGHRA, CDR2 YSYEKL. The CDR3 is 15 residues long. In DNA, the CDR3 is TGCGCCAGCAGCCAAGTTACTAGCGGACTTTACGAGCAGTACTTC. Amino acids: CASSQVTSGLYEQYF.

This chain uses TRBV19 with TRBJ2-1; 10 bases fit TRBD1. The CDR3 has 16 amino acids. The J segment lost 7 bases and the V segment lost 4 bases, leaving 10 bases of the junction unmatched. CDR1 is LNHDA and CDR2 is SQIVND in the germline V gene (reference sequence). The CDR3 spells CASSNPGTGAPNEQFF. CDR3 nucleotides: TGTGCCAGTAGTAACCCCGGGACAGGGGCCCCGAATGAGCAGTTCTTC.

The V gene is TRBV18, the J gene TRBJ1-1; possible D gene TRBD1, 5 bases. The CDR3 contains 13 residues. Germline CDR1 reads KGHSH; CDR2 reads LQKENI. The germline V and J ends were trimmed by 4 bases and 1 base, with 7 bases remaining between them. The CDR3 DNA reads TGTGCCAGCTCACTTGGACAGAACACTGAAGCTTTCTTT. Translated: CASSLGQNTEAFF.

The chain recombines TRBV5-6 with TRBJ2-3, with TRBD2 identical over 7 bases. CDR3 size: 13 residues. CDR1 is SGHDT and CDR2 is YYEEEE in the germline V gene. V lost 0 bases and J lost 5; bases outside the gene matches: 0. The CDR3 coding sequence is TGTGCCAGCAGCTTGGCGGGGGGAGATACGCAGTATTTT. Amino acids: CASSLAGGDTQYF.

Notes on this clone: The junction differs from germline at one of its ends, possibly a read error. V is TRBV28 and J is TRBJ2-7; 14 bases line up with TRBD2. The length of the CDR3 is 17 residues. Germline CDR1 is MDHEN and CDR2 is SYDVKM. The CDR3 loop reads CAGSLFAPGLAGAGQYF. DNA for the CDR3: TGTGCCGGCAGTTTATTCGCTCCGGGACTAGCGGGAGCGGGGCAGTACTTC.

V usage is TRBV28 and J usage is TRBJ2-5, with 14 positions matching TRBD2. This CDR3 has 14 residues. Germline V CDR1 and CDR2: MDHEN, SYDVKM. The trim removed 8 bases at V and 5 bases at J, leaving 4 bases unmatched. CDR3 residues: CASRLAGGRETQYF. In DNA form, the CDR3 reads TGTGCCAGCCGACTAGCGGGAGGGCGTGAGACCCAGTACTTC.

V and J are TRBV6-1 and TRBJ1-6; weak D call: TRBD1 (5 bases). V lost 6 bases and J lost 9, with 15 bases in between. The germline gives CDR1 MNHNS, CDR2 SASEGT. CDR3 length: 14 residues. The CDR3 sequence: CASRETVSRSPLHF. In DNA form, the CDR3 reads TGTGCCAGCAGAGAGACAGTCTCTCGTTCACCCCTCCACTTT.